The clone carrying this TCR beta chain was counted a few times. The entry originates in a study of patients and donors after allogeneic stem cell transplantation. MiXCR, applied by TCRdb to the RT-PCR reads, yields one record per CDR3 protein. Among 410,000 or so distinct CDR3 sequences, under 20% were seen once, and the ten largest hold about 7%. Sequenced: blood, either unsorted or a sorted T cell fraction (not recorded which). The source of this sequence is a human donor who was either an allogeneic HSCT recipient or a stem cell or donor lymphocyte infusion donor (not recorded which). It is not recorded whose cells these are; they may come from a transplant donor.

The CDR3: CASSLSGGASGYTF. The CDR3 nucleotides read TGTGCCAGCAGCTTATCGGGGGGCGCGTCTGGCTACACCTTC. The genes are TRBV7-9 and TRBJ1-2; the D gene is possibly TRBD1 (6 bases). In germline, CDR1 is SEHNR, CDR2 FQNEAQ (reference sequence). The V end was cut by 2 bases, the J end by 7 bases, with 14 bases between. There are 14 residues in the CDR3.